These 11 T cell receptor beta chains originate from one sample sequenced in a study of blood T cell repertoires in COVID-19 (dated by TCRdb to 2020 to 2022). The library relied on the immunoSEQ multiplex PCR assay. What TCRdb holds here is the immuneACCESS table cut down to in-frame rearrangements. Part of the clones is not present; checked against another copy, under half of the missing clones reflect an unresolved V gene, and the others are unexplained. In this sample the table shows approximately 70,000 clones, roughly 80% of which occur a single time. The ten largest clones take up roughly 20% of the sample. The material sequenced was peripheral blood. These receptors were obtained from a man between 65 and 85 years old who had recovered from COVID-19.

The chain has TRBV6-2 or TRBV6-3 and TRBJ1-4; 7 bases fit TRBD1. There are 14 residues in the CDR3. The V segment lost 2 bases and the J segment 3 bases; nucleotides outside the gene matches: 0. CDR1 and CDR2 (germline): MNHEY, SVGEGT. Written as DNA, the CDR3 is TGTGCCAGCAGTTACCAGGGGGCTAATGAAAAACTGTTTTTT. It codes for CASSYQGANEKLFF.

The sample holds many counts of this clone. The J gene is TRBJ2-7, the V gene TRBV27; 8 nucleotides align to TRBD2. Germline V gene sequence: CDR1 MNHEY, CDR2 SMNVEV (reference sequence). The V gene end was trimmed by 0 bases and the J gene end by 9 bases; junction bases not matched to a gene: 13. The CDR3 extends over 16 amino acids. DNA for the CDR3: TGTGCCAGCAGTTTATCGAAGTGGACTAGCCCAAGCGGGCAGTACTTC. It encodes CASSLSKWTSPSGQYF.

The chain carries TRBV28 and TRBJ2-7; D is perhaps TRBD2 (5 bases). V lost 6 bases, J lost 2 bases, and 11 bases lay in between. The CDR3 extends over 13 amino acids. Germline V gene lookup returns CDR1 MDHEN and CDR2 SYDVKM. The CDR3 reads CASSKREPYEQYF. The CDR3 DNA reads as TGTGCCAGCAGCAAGAGGGAACCCTACGAGCAGTACTTC.

The V and J genes are TRBV11-2 and TRBJ2-5; no definite D call. The CDR3 contains 15 residues. Germline lookup yields CDR1 SGHAT and CDR2 FQNNGV. Trimming left V 1 base short and J 6 bases short, with 15 bases between. CDR3: CASSLAVVNSQTQYF. The DNA of the CDR3 is TGTGCCAGCAGCTTAGCAGTGGTGAATTCCCAGACCCAGTACTTC.

V gene TRBV11-2 combines with J gene TRBJ1-1; no clear D. The CDR3 runs 13 residues. The germline CDR1 and CDR2 sequences are SGHAT and FQNNGV. The V end was cut by 5 bases, the J end by 4 bases, with 11 bases between. CDR3 loop: CASSPHSGTEAFF. DNA of the CDR3: TGTGCCAGCAGCCCCCACTCTGGCACTGAAGCTTTCTTT.

The genes are TRBV28 and TRBJ2-7, with TRBD2 matching 13 bases. Germline V CDR1 and CDR2: MDHEN, SYDVKM. Trimming took 5 bases from V and 3 from J; bases not matched to a gene: 7. The CDR3 has 16 amino acids. CDR3 DNA sequence: TGTGCCAGCAGTAAAACCGGGACTAGCGGGAACTACGAGCAGTACTTC. This codes for CASSKTGTSGNYEQYF.

J is TRBJ1-2 and V is TRBV4-3; 8 nucleotides match TRBD1. J gave up 4 bases and V 6 bases, and 10 bases lay outside the gene matches. This CDR3 region has 15 residues. Looked up from germline, CDR1 is LGHNA and CDR2 is YSLEER. CDR3 protein: CASSRSGTGPYGYTF. The CDR3 nucleotides read TGCGCCAGCAGTCGTTCCGGGACAGGCCCCTATGGCTACACCTTC.

This chain connects TRBV9 to TRBJ2-3, with D possibly matching TRBD1 (5 bases). Trimming shortened V by 3 bases and J by 0 bases, and 8 bases separated the two germline ends. The CDR3 extends over 14 amino acids. CDR1 is SGDLS, CDR2 YYNGEE, per germline. CDR3 sequence reads: CASSGTRSTDTQYF. In DNA form, the CDR3 reads TGTGCCAGCAGCGGGACACGTAGCACAGATACGCAGTATTTT.

The chain joins TRBV24-1 to TRBJ2-3; maybe TRBD2 (5 bases). The germline V gene has CDR1 KGHDR and CDR2 SFDVKD. The V end lost 0 bases, the J end lost 2 bases, and 17 bases lay between the germline ends. The length of the CDR3 is 18 residues. CDR3 sequence: CATSDLSSPSGLTDTQYF. In nucleotides, the CDR3 is TGTGCCACCAGTGATTTGTCATCCCCCTCCGGACTCACAGATACGCAGTATTTT.

The rearrangement joins TRBV6-2 or TRBV6-3 to TRBJ2-1, with D possibly matching TRBD1 (6 bases). Germline V gene sequence: CDR1 MNHEY, CDR2 SVGEGT. The V and J ends lost 0 bases and 3 bases respectively, with 18 bases between them. This CDR3 spans 18 amino acids. CDR3 DNA: TGTGCCAGCAGTTACTCGCGTTCCAGGGGTGTTTACTACAATGAGCAGTTCTTC. Residues: CASSYSRSRGVYYNEQFF.

A single count supports this clone. The chain combines TRBV6-2 or TRBV6-3 with TRBJ1-2; D is ambiguous. Germline CDR1 reads MNHEY; CDR2 reads SVGEGT. CDR3 length: 13 amino acids. V lost 2 bases, J lost 7 bases, and 11 bases lay in between. CDR3 bases: TGTGCCAGCAGTTACCCCGCATCCGGTGGCTACACCTTC. As protein: CASSYPASGGYTF.